This T cell receptor beta chain was observed in a study of response to subunit inactivated influenza vaccine. The CDR3 has 15 residues. V was cut by 1 base and J by 4 bases, with 11 bases left in between. Germline CDR1 MDHEN, CDR2 SYDVKM. This clonotype has ten or more counts. Via MiXCR, TCRdb re-called the RT-PCR reads, giving one row per CDR3 protein. The sample lists about 570,000 distinct CDR3 sequences; approximately 10% were seen once. The receptor was derived from a man aged 45-65 years who received an inactivated influenza vaccine. J is TRBJ1-5 and V is TRBV28; no reliable D call. The specimen was PBMCs from blood, collected on the day of vaccination. CDR3 nucleotides: TGTGCCAGCAGTTTATACGGGGTAGGGAATCAGCCCCAGCATTTT. Amino acids: CASSLYGVGNQPQHF.